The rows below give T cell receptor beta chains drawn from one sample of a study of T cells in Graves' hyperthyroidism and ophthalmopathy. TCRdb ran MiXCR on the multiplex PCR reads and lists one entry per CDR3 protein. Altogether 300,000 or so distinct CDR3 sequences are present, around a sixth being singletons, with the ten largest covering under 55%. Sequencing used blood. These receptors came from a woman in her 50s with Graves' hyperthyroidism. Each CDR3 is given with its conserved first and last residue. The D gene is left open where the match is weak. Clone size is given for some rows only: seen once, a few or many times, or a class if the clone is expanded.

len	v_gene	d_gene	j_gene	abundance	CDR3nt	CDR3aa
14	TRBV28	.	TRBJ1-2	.	TGTGCCAGCAGTTTAGGGAGGCGAGACTATGGCTACACCTTC	CASSLGRRDYGYTF
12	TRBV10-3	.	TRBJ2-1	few	TGTGCCGGGGGAGGCAGGAACAATGAGCAGTTCTTC	CAGGGRNNEQFF
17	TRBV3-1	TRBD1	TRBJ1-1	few	TGTGCCAGCAGCCCGTTTGGACAGGCGGTAGGATGGACTGAAGCTTTCTTT	CASSPFGQAVGWTEAFF
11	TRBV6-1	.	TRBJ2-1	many	TGTGCCAGCAGTTATTTCGGTGAGCAGTTCTTC	CASSYFGEQFF
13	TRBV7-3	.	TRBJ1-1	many	TGTGCCAGCAGGTCAAGGGCCAACACTGAAGCTTTCTTT	CASRSRANTEAFF
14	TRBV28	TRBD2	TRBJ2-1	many	TGTGCCAGCGGGGGACTAGCGGGAATCAATGAGCAGTTCTTC	CASGGLAGINEQFF
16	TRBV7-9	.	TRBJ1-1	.	TGTGCCAGCAGTCCCTCAGGGGCCCTCATGAACACTGAAGCTTTCTTT	CASSPSGALMNTEAFF
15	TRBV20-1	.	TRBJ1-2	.	TGCAGTGCTGACACTGCAGGGGCTGGGAACTATGGCTACACCTTC	CSADTAGAGNYGYTF
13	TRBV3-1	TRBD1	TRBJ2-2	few	TGTGCCAGCAGCTCGCAGGGGGCCGGGGAGCTGTTTTTT	CASSSQGAGELFF
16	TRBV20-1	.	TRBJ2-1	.	TGCAGTGCCAACCCTCTCCGGGGCCGGTCCTACAATGAGCAGTTCTTC	CSANPLRGRSYNEQFF
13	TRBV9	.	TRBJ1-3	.	TGTGCCAGCAGCGTAGATAATGGAAACACCATATATTTT	CASSVDNGNTIYF
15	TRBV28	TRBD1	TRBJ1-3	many	TGTGCCAGCAGAGACGGACAGGGTTCCGGAAACACCATATATTTT	CASRDGQGSGNTIYF
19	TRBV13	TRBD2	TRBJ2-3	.	TGTGCCAGCAGCTTAGACGACTGGCGAGCGGGAGGGCCCACAGATACGCAGTATTTT	CASSLDDWRAGGPTDTQYF
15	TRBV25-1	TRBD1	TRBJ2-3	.	TGTGCCAGCAGGGCCCCCGGACAGGGGAGTGATACGCAGTATTTT	CASRAPGQGSDTQYF
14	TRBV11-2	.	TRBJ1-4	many	TGTGCCAGCAGCTTAGGCCCAACTAATGAAAAACTGTTTTTT	CASSLGPTNEKLFF